These 10 T cell receptor beta chains came from one sample sequenced in a study of T cells after yellow fever vaccination (dated by TCRdb to 2018 to 2020). Library preparation used 5' RACE. This sample was sequenced with an Illumina NovaSeq 6000. The public sequencing data were trimmed at Q25 with fastp and processed into clonotypes with MiXCR by TCRdb, which kept only in-frame beta chains. Rows matching on CDR3 protein sequence are summarized as one entry with the most common DNA and genes. The sample table holds around 300,000 distinct CDR3 sequences, of which roughly 4.3% were seen once. Clones ranked in the top ten supply roughly a fifth of the sample. The treatment or condition label on this specimen signifies: live attenuated yellow fever vaccine strain. The sequences come from PBMCs, collected 15 days after the yellow fever booster vaccination. These TCRs come from a man aged 18 to 29 who received the YFV17D yellow fever vaccine.

This clonotype has at least ten counts. The chain combines TRBV3-1 with TRBJ1-1, with 9 positions matching TRBD1. The ends lost 2 bases at V and 11 bases at J; junction bases unmatched: 15. This CDR3 is 16 amino acids long. Germline lookup yields CDR1 LGHDT and CDR2 YNNKEL (reference sequence). Here the CDR3 DNA reads TGTGCCAGCAGCCAAAACCTTGGGCCTTACGGGACAGGGGCTTTCTTT. Translating gives CASSQNLGPYGTGAFF.

This clonotype was counted at least ten times. V usage is TRBV6-5 and J usage is TRBJ2-3, with 8 positions matching TRBD2. The V gene end was trimmed by 6 bases and the J gene end by 2 bases; junction bases not matched to a gene: 7. Germline V gives CDR1 MNHEY, CDR2 SVGAGI. The CDR3 has 15 amino acids. CDR3 protein: CASRRAGDDTDTQYF. The DNA of the CDR3 is TGTGCCAGCAGGAGAGCGGGGGACGACACAGATACGCAGTATTTT.

This clonotype has a count of ten or more. For the CDR3, the DNA is TGCGCCAGCAGCGACACTCCTGGTGAGCAGTTCTTC. Its protein is CASSDTPGEQFF. This sequence joins TRBV5-1 and TRBJ2-1, with unresolved D. Germline lookup yields CDR1 SGHRS and CDR2 YFSETQ. The V and J ends lost 4 bases and 9 bases respectively, with 11 bases between them. The CDR3 sequence is 12 residues long.

This clonotype was counted only a few times. V gene TRBV6-6 combines with J gene TRBJ2-7; the match to TRBD2 covers 11 bases. CDR1 is MNHNY, CDR2 SVGAGI, per germline (reference sequence). This CDR3 is built from 18 residues. The J segment lost 7 bases and the V segment lost 2 bases, leaving 16 bases of the junction unmatched. The CDR3 nucleotides are TGTGCCAGCAGTTACGTGGCTAGCGGGGGGCCCTCCCTACGAGAGCAGTACTTC. Amino acids: CASSYVASGGPSLREQYF.

This clonotype has ten or more counts. The chain recombines TRBV4-1 with TRBJ2-4, with TRBD1 matching over 11 bases. Germline trimming cut 4 bases from V and 8 bases from J; bases unmatched to any gene: 7. Germline loops: CDR1 MGHRA, CDR2 YSYEKL. The CDR3 runs to 15 residues. CDR3 DNA sequence: TGCGCCAGCAGCCCAGATCGGGACAGGGGGGACATTCAGTACTTC. This codes for CASSPDRDRGDIQYF.

This sequence joins TRBV20-1 and TRBJ2-6; D gene unclear. Trimming took 0 bases from V and 4 from J, leaving 10 bases between them. This CDR3 has 15 amino acids. CDR1 and CDR2 from the germline V gene are DFQATT and SNEGSKA (reference sequence). The CDR3 here is CSARDGRTGANVLTF. Written as DNA, the CDR3 is TGCAGTGCTAGAGATGGTAGGACCGGGGCCAACGTCCTGACTTTC.

This clonotype was recorded at least ten times. This chain uses TRBV7-2 with TRBJ2-5; TRBD1 aligns across 9 bases. There are 15 residues in the CDR3. Germline CDR1 SGHTA, CDR2 FQGNSA. V was clipped by 4 bases and J by 5 bases; unmatched bases: 8. CDR3 protein: CASSSGTGRGETQYF. CDR3 bases: TGTGCCAGCAGCTCGGGGACAGGGCGGGGGGAGACCCAGTACTTC.

This chain links TRBV5-5 with TRBJ2-7; D not certain. The CDR3 extends over 17 amino acids. Germline V CDR1 and CDR2: SGHKS, YYEKEE (reference sequence). The germline V and J ends were trimmed by 4 bases and 0 bases, with 20 bases remaining between them. Here the CDR3 DNA reads TGTGCCAGCAGCCTGAATGACATAGGCCTTCCCTCCTACGAGCAGTACTTC. This gives the protein CASSLNDIGLPSYEQYF.

In this sample, this clonotype turned up many times. The gene calls are TRBV7-6 and TRBJ2-2, with D maybe TRBD2 (6 bases). With 10 bases removed from V and 0 bases from J, the gap between germline ends came to 12 bases. The germline CDR1 and CDR2 sequences are SGHVS and FNYEAQ. The CDR3 is made up of 14 amino acids. CDR3 in DNA: TGTGCCACGACCGGGACTTCGAACACCGGGGAGCTGTTTTTT. Its translation: CATTGTSNTGELFF.

The table lists this clonotype with many counts. CDR3 sequence reads: CASSLLGRGFDTQYF. As DNA, the CDR3 is TGTGCCAGCAGCTTATTAGGGCGGGGGTTCGATACGCAGTATTTT. The rearrangement joins TRBV7-2 to TRBJ2-3, with 7 bases that match TRBD2. The J segment lost 6 bases and the V segment lost 2 bases, leaving 8 bases of the junction unmatched. This CDR3 is built from 15 residues. Germline-derived CDR1 and CDR2 are SGHTA and FQGNSA.